The next 10 T cell receptor beta chains were all read from a single sample in a study of response to subunit inactivated influenza vaccine. One entry per CDR3 protein, called by TCRdb with MiXCR from the RT-PCR reads. The data show about 700,000 distinct CDR3 sequences, about 15% seen once. Sequenced here: PBMCs from blood, sampled about 14 days before vaccination. The origin of the receptors is a man aged 50 to 59 who received an inactivated influenza vaccine.

This clonotype appeared once. The CDR3 region is CASKFSRGLSNQPQHF. In nucleotides, the CDR3 is TGTGCCAGCAAATTCAGCAGGGGGCTAAGCAATCAGCCCCAGCATTTT. The chain carries TRBV6-1 and TRBJ1-5; 8 bases match TRBD1. V lost 7 bases, J lost 1 base, and 9 bases stayed unmatched. This CDR3 region has 16 residues. Germline assignment: CDR1 MNHNS and CDR2 SASEGT.

V is TRBV11-2 and J is TRBJ2-2; D unclear. V was clipped by 1 base and J by 4 bases, with 10 bases between them. The CDR3 runs 15 residues. Germline CDR1 reads SGHAT; CDR2 reads FQNNGV. The CDR3 DNA reads TGTGCCAGCAGCTTAGCCTACGCGACCACCGGGGAGCTGTTTTTT. Encoded protein: CASSLAYATTGELFF.

The chain has TRBV19 and TRBJ1-2; TRBD1 aligns across 7 bases. The CDR3 runs to 12 residues. V lost 6 bases to trimming and J lost 6 bases; unmatched junction nucleotides: 4. Germline CDR1 is LNHDA and CDR2 is SQIVND (reference sequence). CDR3 region: CASRRTGDGYTF. As DNA, the CDR3 is TGTGCCAGTAGGCGGACAGGAGATGGCTACACCTTC. Based on the CDR3 plus reference TRBV19 and TRBJ1-2, the full variable domain is DGGITQSPKYLFRKEGQNVTLSCEQNLNHDAMYWYRQDPGQGLRLIYYSQIVNDFQKGDIAEGYSVSREKKESFPLTVTSAQKNPTAFYLCASRRTGDGYTFGSGTRLTVV.

This clonotype was seen a few times. The genes are TRBV20-1 and TRBJ2-3, with D perhaps TRBD1 or TRBD2 (5 bases each). Germline V gene lookup returns CDR1 DFQATT and CDR2 SNEGSKA (reference sequence). The CDR3 has 15 residues. The ends were cut back, 0 bases at V and 4 bases at J, with 14 bases in the middle. The CDR3 DNA sequence: TGCAGTGCTAGAGATCCGGGACGCTCACCAGATACGCAGTATTTT. Encoded protein: CSARDPGRSPDTQYF.

The J gene is TRBJ2-1, the V gene TRBV4-3; D possibly corresponds to TRBD2 (7 bases). The CDR3 loop spans 17 amino acids. V was pared by 3 bases and J by 4 bases, with 19 bases between. Germline V gives CDR1 LGHNA, CDR2 YSLEER. CDR3 sequence: CASSQDPAGGLYNEQFF. In DNA form, the CDR3 reads TGCGCCAGCAGCCAGGACCCCGCCGGGGGGCTTTACAATGAGCAGTTCTTC.

This clonotype was seen just once. Compared with germline, one end of the junction differs, possibly owing to a read error. The V gene is TRBV29-1, the J gene TRBJ2-6; TRBD1 is a possible D gene (5 bases). Germline lookup yields CDR1 SQVTM and CDR2 ANQGSEA. The CDR3 loop spans 17 amino acids. In DNA form, the CDR3 reads TGCAGCGTTGGGTACGACAAAGCAAACTCTGGGGCCAACGTCCTGGCTTTC. Residues: CSVGYDKANSGANVLAF.

This clonotype has a handful of counts. This rearrangement joins TRBV7-2 to TRBJ1-2; D is ambiguous. Trimming removed 1 base from V and 11 bases from J, with 17 bases in between. CDR3 size: 14 residues. Germline values: CDR1 SGHTA, CDR2 FQGNSA. CDR3 DNA: TGTGCCAGCAGCTTAGAACCTGGCGTGAGTTCTTACACCTTC. It codes for CASSLEPGVSSYTF.

The rearrangement uses TRBV4-3 and TRBJ2-7, with D possibly being TRBD1 (6 bases). Germline CDR1 LGHNA, CDR2 YSLEER. V was pared by 1 base and J by 2 bases, with 18 bases between. This CDR3 spans 17 amino acids. CDR3 nucleotides: TGCGCCAGCAGCCAAGCATATTTAGGGACAAAACCCTACGAGCAGTACTTC. Amino acids: CASSQAYLGTKPYEQYF.

In its sample, this clonotype was seen a few times. CDR3 in amino acids: CASSLAYIGGGTGELFF. CDR3 in DNA: TGTGCCAGCAGCTTAGCGTATATCGGGGGGGGCACCGGGGAGCTGTTTTTT. This rearrangement joins TRBV7-2 to TRBJ2-2; 8 positions agree with TRBD2. Per the germline V gene, CDR1 is SGHTA and CDR2 is FQGNSA. The CDR3 totals 17 residues. The V segment lost 0 bases and the J segment 4 bases; nucleotides outside the gene matches: 7.

This clonotype was picked up a small number of times. The rearrangement uses TRBV7-9 and TRBJ1-1; tentative D call: TRBD1 (6 bases). In germline, CDR1 is SEHNR, CDR2 FQNEAQ (reference sequence). The V end was cut by 5 bases, the J end by 5 bases, with 12 bases between. The CDR3 extends over 13 amino acids. The CDR3 bases are TGTGCCAGCAGCGTACAGGGAAGGACTGAAGCTTTCTTT. Its protein product is CASSVQGRTEAFF. The entire variable domain, with the rest obtained from reference TRBV7-9 and TRBJ1-1, is as follows: DTGVSQNPRHKITKRGQNVTFRCDPISEHNRLYWYRQTLGQGPEFLTYFQNEAQLEKSRLLSDRFSAERPKGSFSTLEIQRTEQGDSAMYLCASSVQGRTEAFFGQGTRLTVV.